The next 24 T cell receptor beta chains were all read from a single sample in a study of blood T cell repertoires in COVID-19. The repertoire was sequenced with immunoSEQ multiplex PCR; TCRdb's copy has only in-frame clones and lacks some. The sample consists of 55,000 to 65,000 clones, about nine tenths of them appearing once. The specimen sequenced was peripheral blood. The source of these receptors is a human donor with acute or convalescent COVID-19. The donor label of this sample is uncertain.

This clone appeared once. The chain carries TRBV6-5 and TRBJ1-2, with 8 nucleotides matching TRBD1. Unmatched junction bases numbered 6, after V lost 7 bases and J lost 2 bases. CDR3 length equals 14 residues. Germline V gene lookup returns CDR1 MNHEY and CDR2 SVGAGI. The CDR3 is CASTQQGVNYGYTF. The CDR3 nucleotides read TGTGCCAGCACCCAACAGGGGGTGAACTATGGCTACACCTTC.

The chain couples TRBV6-5 to TRBJ2-3, with a tentative D call TRBD1 (6 bases). Looked up from germline, CDR1 is MNHEY and CDR2 is SVGAGI. The CDR3 runs to 13 residues. With 8 bases removed from V and 2 bases from J, the gap between germline ends came to 11 bases. The CDR3 nucleotides are TGTGCCAGCGACTACAGGGCCACAGATACGCAGTATTTT. The encoded protein is CASDYRATDTQYF.

The V gene is TRBV19, the J gene TRBJ2-1; a weak D match, TRBD2 (6 bases). Trimming cost V 5 bases and J 5 bases, with 13 bases left between them. Germline CDR1 LNHDA, CDR2 SQIVND (reference sequence). This CDR3 is 14 amino acids long. The CDR3: CASSWGVGNNEQFF. CDR3 nucleotides: TGTGCCAGTAGTTGGGGGGTCGGCAACAATGAGCAGTTCTTC.

V usage is TRBV2 and J usage is TRBJ2-7; D is perhaps TRBD1 (5 bases). Per germline, CDR1 SNHLY and CDR2 FYNNEI. Trimming cost V 1 base and J 6 bases, with 10 bases left between them. The CDR3 has 13 amino acids. This CDR3 is CASSEEGSTEQYF. The CDR3 DNA reads as TGTGCCAGCAGTGAAGAGGGGTCGACCGAGCAGTACTTC.

The CDR3 sequence is CASSLRRAFF. DNA of the CDR3: TGTGCCAGCAGTTTACGTCGGGCTTTCTTT. The rearrangement joins TRBV28 to TRBJ1-1; no reliable D call. This CDR3 has 10 amino acids. Trimming took off 2 bases at V and 11 bases at J, with 6 bases between the two ends. The germline CDR1 and CDR2 sequences are MDHEN and SYDVKM.

CDR3 nucleotides: TGTGCCAGCAGCAAGCTACCTGGCCAGGGGATCTACGAGCAGTACTTC. Translation gives CASSKLPGQGIYEQYF. The V call is TRBV11-2, the J call TRBJ2-7, with D possibly matching TRBD1 (6 bases). The germline V gene has CDR1 SGHAT and CDR2 FQNNGV. V gave up 5 bases and J gave up 3 bases, with 20 bases separating them. This CDR3 is 16 amino acids long.

The sample holds one count of this clone. The chain combines TRBV5-6 with TRBJ1-1; D call uncertain. CDR3 length: 14 residues. Trimming pared 4 bases from V and 6 bases from J, leaving 16 bases between. Germline V gives CDR1 SGHDT, CDR2 YYEEEE. CDR3: CASSPRGYRSEAFF. In DNA, the CDR3 is TGTGCCAGCAGCCCCCGCGGGTATAGGTCTGAAGCTTTCTTT.

The CDR3 loop is CASSEGLGTGELFF. CDR3 coding DNA: TGTGCCAGCAGCGAGGGACTAGGAACCGGGGAGCTGTTTTTT. This chain joins TRBV9 and TRBJ2-2; 8 bases match TRBD2. In germline, CDR1 is SGDLS, CDR2 YYNGEE. The ends lost 3 bases at V and 5 bases at J; junction bases unmatched: 3. The CDR3 covers 14 residues.

The chain couples TRBV19 to TRBJ2-7; TRBD1 matches 11 bases. CDR3 length equals 14 residues. CDR1 is LNHDA, CDR2 SQIVND, per germline (reference sequence). V trimming: 5 bases; J trimming: 8 bases; junction bases outside the gene matches: 8. CDR3 sequence reads: CASSSGQGEAQQYV. Written as DNA, the CDR3 is TGTGCCAGTAGTTCGGGACAGGGGGAAGCGCAGCAGTACGTC.

The chain has TRBV6-5 and TRBJ2-2, with D perhaps matching TRBD1 (6 bases). V was pared by 6 bases and J by 1 base, with 12 bases between. This CDR3 is 15 amino acids long. Germline V gene lookup returns CDR1 MNHEY and CDR2 SVGAGI. The CDR3 nucleotides read TGTGCCAGCAGGGAGAGGACAGTGAACACCGGGGAGCTGTTTTTT. This sequence encodes CASRERTVNTGELFF.

V is TRBV18 and J is TRBJ1-2; 9 positions match TRBD1. The CDR3 length is 15 residues. V was clipped by 3 bases and J by 4 bases; unmatched bases: 6. CDR1 and CDR2 from the germline V gene are KGHSH and LQKENI. Here the CDR3 reads CASSPQGQGGYGYTF. The CDR3 region has the DNA TGTGCCAGCTCACCCCAGGGACAGGGAGGCTATGGCTACACCTTC. The full variable domain, its missing parts supplied by reference TRBV18 and TRBJ1-2, is NAGVMQNPRHLVRRRGQEARLRCSPMKGHSHVYWYRQLPEEGLKFMVYLQKENIIDESGMPKERFSAEFPKEGPSILRIQQVVRGDSAAYFCASSPQGQGGYGYTFGSGTRLTVV.

This clone was seen a handful of times. The chain uses TRBV9 and TRBJ1-5, with TRBD1 matching 9 bases. The CDR3 is 16 residues long. Germline CDR1 reads SGDLS; CDR2 reads YYNGEE. V gave up 7 bases and J gave up 3 bases; unmatched junction bases: 11. The CDR3 coding sequence is TGTGCCAGCCCGGGACAGGGTGTCGGAATCAATCAGCCCCAGCATTTT. It specifies CASPGQGVGINQPQHF.

The rearrangement links TRBV14 to TRBJ2-2, with 7 bases fitting TRBD1. This CDR3 spans 15 amino acids. The ends lost 0 bases at V and 4 bases at J; junction bases unmatched: 2. From germline, CDR1 is SGHDN and CDR2 FVKESK. The chain's CDR3 is CASSQETGTTGELFF. The CDR3 DNA sequence: TGTGCCAGCAGCCAAGAGACAGGGACCACCGGGGAGCTGTTTTTT.

The genes are TRBV6-1 and TRBJ2-1; 10 bases agree with TRBD2. The V and J ends lost 1 base and 9 bases, in that order; junction bases with no gene match: 6. Germline V CDR1 and CDR2: MNHNS, SASEGT. This CDR3 comprises 15 residues. The CDR3 coding sequence is TGTGCCAGCAGTGAAGGGGCTAGCGGGAGAGGTGAGCAGTTCTTC. Its translation: CASSEGASGRGEQFF.

The gene calls are TRBV5-6 and TRBJ2-5; 7 bases align to TRBD1. This CDR3 has 14 residues. V trimming: 4 bases; J trimming: 4 bases; junction bases outside the gene matches: 7. Germline CDR1 SGHDT, CDR2 YYEEEE. CDR3 DNA sequence: TGTGCCAGCAGCGCAACAGGGGCGGCAGAGACCCAGTACTTC. Amino acid sequence: CASSATGAAETQYF.

The chain couples TRBV3-1 (or the pseudogene TRBV3-2) to TRBJ2-1; a possible D gene is TRBD2 (5 bases). Trimming cost V 4 bases and J 5 bases, with 18 bases left between them. CDR1 LGHDT and CDR2 YNNKEL come from the germline V gene (reference sequence). The CDR3 contains 16 residues. CDR3 in amino acids: CASSPSRSLGHNEQFF. In DNA, the CDR3 is TGTGCCAGCAGCCCATCTAGATCACTAGGGCACAATGAGCAGTTCTTC.

The rearrangement joins TRBV7-9 to TRBJ1-1, with 8 bases aligning to TRBD1. The V and J ends lost 5 bases and 8 bases, in that order; junction bases with no gene match: 13. Germline CDR1 is SEHNR and CDR2 is FQNEAQ (reference sequence). The CDR3 has 15 residues. The CDR3 sequence: CASSIPTGVSSEAFF. The DNA of the CDR3 is TGTGCCAGCAGCATCCCGACAGGGGTGTCGTCGGAAGCTTTCTTT. The full variable domain, rest sourced from reference TRBV7-9 and TRBJ1-1, is DTGVSQNPRHKITKRGQNVTFRCDPISEHNRLYWYRQTLGQGPEFLTYFQNEAQLEKSRLLSDRFSAERPKGSFSTLEIQRTEQGDSAMYLCASSIPTGVSSEAFFGQGTRLTVV.

This CDR3 is CASRLLRYGTSGRGSHEQYF. DNA for the CDR3: TGTGCCAGCAGACTTTTGAGGTACGGGACTAGCGGGAGGGGTTCACACGAGCAGTACTTC. The J gene is TRBJ2-7, the V gene TRBV28; 16 bases line up with TRBD2. The CDR3 has 20 amino acids. J gave up 5 bases and V 6 bases, and 19 bases lay outside the gene matches. Germline V gives CDR1 MDHEN, CDR2 SYDVKM. The full variable domain, rest sourced from reference TRBV28 and TRBJ2-7, is DVKVTQSSRYLVKRTGEKVFLECVQDMDHENMFWYRQDPGLGLRLIYFSYDVKMKEKGDIPEGYSVSREKKERFSLILESASTNQTSMYLCASRLLRYGTSGRGSHEQYFGPGTRLTVT.

The chain joins TRBV19 to TRBJ2-3; 8 bases align to TRBD1. The V gene's germline CDR1 is LNHDA and CDR2 SQIVND (reference sequence). Trimming cost V 3 bases and J 7 bases; bases outside gene matches: 6. This CDR3 has 14 amino acids. The CDR3 bases are TGTGCCAGTAGTATCCGGGGACAGGCCTATACGCAGTATTTT. Translated, it gives CASSIRGQAYTQYF.

The genes are TRBV7-2 and TRBJ1-5; 8 positions agree with TRBD1. After removal of 1 base from V and 6 bases from J, the junction contained 2 bases not matched to a gene. The germline V gene encodes CDR1 SGHTA and CDR2 FQGNSA. The CDR3 runs to 14 residues. This CDR3 reads CASSLDRGGQPQHF. The CDR3 DNA sequence: TGTGCCAGCAGCTTAGACAGGGGGGGTCAGCCCCAGCATTTT.

This rearrangement joins TRBV5-8 to TRBJ2-7; 9 bases agree with TRBD1. The V gene's germline CDR1 is SGHTS and CDR2 YDEGEE. The trim removed 4 bases at V and 4 bases at J, leaving 6 bases unmatched. This CDR3 has 14 residues. CDR3 sequence reads: CASSPETGGYEQYF. The CDR3 nucleotides read TGTGCCAGCAGCCCCGAGACAGGGGGGTACGAGCAGTACTTC.

The chain has TRBV7-3 and TRBJ1-1, with D possibly TRBD1 on 6 matching bases. In germline, CDR1 is SGHTA, CDR2 FQGTGA. The germline V and J ends were trimmed by 5 bases and 1 base, with 14 bases remaining between them. This CDR3 is built from 15 residues. The CDR3 here is CASSKQGMENTEAFF. CDR3 coding DNA: TGTGCCAGCAGCAAACAGGGTATGGAGAACACTGAAGCTTTCTTT. Full variable domain (remainder filled in from reference TRBV7-3 and TRBJ1-1): GAGVSQTPSNKVTEKGKYVELRCDPISGHTALYWYRQSLGQGPEFLIYFQGTGAADDSGLPNDRFFAVRPEGSVSTLKIQRTERGDSAVYLCASSKQGMENTEAFFGQGTRLTVV.

The chain employs TRBV7-2 and TRBJ1-5; D may be TRBD1 (5 bases). The CDR3 length is 14 residues. V lost 4 bases, J lost 4 bases, and 11 bases lay in between. Germline V lookup: CDR1 SGHTA, CDR2 FQGNSA. The CDR3 reads CASSSNDRNQPQHF. In DNA, the CDR3 is TGTGCCAGCAGCTCAAACGACAGAAATCAGCCCCAGCATTTT.

The chain combines TRBV28 with TRBJ2-3, with 7 bases fitting TRBD2. Germline CDR1 and CDR2: MDHEN and SYDVKM. There are 19 residues in the CDR3. V dropped 6 bases and J dropped 0; count of bases not matched to a gene: 18. The CDR3 sequence: CASSQFPSGDLASTDTQYF. CDR3 sequence (DNA): TGTGCCAGCAGCCAATTCCCGAGCGGGGACTTAGCTAGCACAGATACGCAGTATTTT.